Each of the 3 T cell receptor beta chains below was sequenced from the same sample in a study of neurological immune-mediated disorders. MiXCR, run by TCRdb on the 5' RACE reads, gives a single entry per CDR3 protein. The sample holds about 38,000 distinct CDR3 sequences, 4.8% seen once. Material: CD4+ T cells from blood. These receptors came from a man aged 18 to 30 in good health.

This clonotype was observed at least ten times. The rearrangement joins TRBV29-1 to TRBJ2-3; the D gene is possibly TRBD2 (5 bases). Germline values: CDR1 SQVTM, CDR2 ANQGSEA. The CDR3 is made up of 14 amino acids. V was pared by 4 bases and J by 2 bases, with 13 bases between. The CDR3 nucleotides read TGCAGCGTTGCTATCGGCGGGCCCACAGATACGCAGTATTTT. Amino acid sequence: CSVAIGGPTDTQYF.

This clonotype was recorded at least ten times. The chain has TRBV20-1 and TRBJ1-5; unclear D gene. Germline CDR1 and CDR2: DFQATT and SNEGSKA (reference sequence). The CDR3 runs to 13 residues. In DNA, the CDR3 is TGCAGCGGACGGCGGGAGGTATATCAGCCCCAGCATTTT. Residues: CSGRREVYQPQHF.

This clonotype has at least ten counts. This chain joins TRBV6-5 and TRBJ1-2; 7 bases match TRBD1. CDR1 and CDR2 (germline): MNHEY, SVGAGI. The CDR3 spans 14 residues. J gave up 4 bases and V 6 bases, and 8 bases lay outside the gene matches. CDR3 nucleotide sequence: TGTGCCAGCAGCCTCAGGGGGACAGTCTATGGCTACACCTTC. As protein: CASSLRGTVYGYTF.